The present TCR beta chain was sequenced within a study of T-cell memory formation after mild COVID-19. Employing constant-segment primers, 5'RACE generated TCR alpha and TCR beta cDNA libraries bearing sample barcodes and UMIs. TCRdb reanalysed the 5' RACE reads using MiXCR and keeps one entry per CDR3 protein. This table holds fewer than 400,000 distinct CDR3 sequences, about 15% found once. CDR1 SGHVS and CDR2 FNYEAQ come from the germline V gene. The CDR3 extends over 13 amino acids. Trimming cost V 6 bases and J 8 bases, with 14 bases left between them. Sequences were obtained from PBMCs or a T cell subset sorted from them (not recorded which). The sequence derives from a man aged 18 to 29 who had mild COVID-19 (a few samples of this study predate the infection). Cell type and time point are not known. The V call is TRBV7-6, the J call TRBJ1-5; D may be TRBD1 (5 bases). CDR3 residues: CASSSGTAKPQHF. The CDR3 DNA is TGTGCCAGCAGTTCCGGGACGGCGAAGCCCCAGCATTTT.